The 19 T cell receptor beta chains presented below share a single source sample, sequenced in a study of blood T cell repertoires in COVID-19. Sequencing was performed with immunoSEQ multiplex PCR; in TCRdb, only in-frame clones are kept and a portion is missing. Of 380,000 or so clones in the sample, about 89% are singletons; the top ten hold 1.3%. Material for sequencing was PBMCs or T cells enriched from blood (not recorded which). Source of these receptors: a man aged 25-40 years who had recovered from COVID-19.

This clone was seen just once. This chain links TRBV6-5 with TRBJ2-3; 9 bases agree with TRBD1. V dropped 5 bases and J dropped 0; count of bases not matched to a gene: 3. Germline CDR1 is MNHEY and CDR2 is SVGAGI. The CDR3 runs to 15 residues. This CDR3 is CASSKGTGSTDTQYF. CDR3 sequence (DNA): TGTGCCAGCAGTAAGGGGACAGGGAGCACAGATACGCAGTATTTT.

This rearrangement joins TRBV4-1 to TRBJ1-1; tentatively, D is TRBD1 (6 bases). In germline, CDR1 is MGHRA, CDR2 YSYEKL. Trimming took 5 bases from V and 3 from J, leaving 19 bases between them. This CDR3 is built from 16 residues. CDR3 protein: CASSNQGTRRDTEAFF. In DNA form, the CDR3 reads TGCGCCAGCAGCAACCAGGGGACTAGGAGGGACACTGAAGCTTTCTTT.

The CDR3 DNA sequence: TGTGCCAGCAGCACGACAGGGGGCGAGGGCTACACCTTC. Amino acid sequence: CASSTTGGEGYTF. The gene calls are TRBV6-5 and TRBJ1-2, with 10 bases matching TRBD1. The germline gives CDR1 MNHEY, CDR2 SVGAGI. This CDR3 has 13 amino acids. The V and J ends lost 6 bases and 8 bases, in that order; junction bases with no gene match: 6.

The V gene is TRBV29-1, the J gene TRBJ2-1; 8 nucleotides match TRBD2. Germline lookup yields CDR1 SQVTM and CDR2 ANQGSEA. V was clipped by 4 bases and J by 2 bases; unmatched bases: 4. This CDR3 comprises 14 residues. This CDR3 reads CSVAGGAAYNEQFF. For the CDR3, the DNA is TGCAGCGTTGCCGGGGGGGCGGCCTACAATGAGCAGTTCTTC.

This chain joins TRBV27 and TRBJ1-2; tentatively, D is TRBD1 (6 bases). V was cut by 2 bases and J by 4 bases, with 14 bases left in between. The CDR3 consists of 15 residues. Germline CDR1 is MNHEY and CDR2 is SMNVEV (reference sequence). Written as DNA, the CDR3 is TGTGCCAGCAGTTTAGCAGGGGTTGAGGCCTATGGCTACACCTTC. This translates into CASSLAGVEAYGYTF.

The chain combines TRBV4-1 with TRBJ2-3; TRBD2 matches 11 bases. CDR3 length: 16 amino acids. The V and J ends lost 2 bases and 2 bases, in that order; junction bases with no gene match: 3. From germline, CDR1 is MGHRA and CDR2 YSYEKL. The CDR3 sequence is CASSQRLAGNTDTQYF. The CDR3, as DNA: TGCGCCAGCAGCCAACGACTAGCGGGGAACACAGATACGCAGTATTTT.

V gene TRBV5-1 combines with J gene TRBJ2-1; the match to TRBD1 covers 9 bases. Germline values: CDR1 SGHRS, CDR2 YFSETQ. The CDR3 totals 18 residues. V gave up 3 bases and J gave up 2 bases; unmatched junction bases: 12. CDR3 sequence reads: CASSSPGQTGGTYNEQFF. CDR3 nucleotide sequence: TGCGCCAGCAGCTCCCCGGGCCAGACAGGGGGTACCTACAATGAGCAGTTCTTC.

The chain uses TRBV7-2 and TRBJ1-2; 8 bases are a match to TRBD1. CDR1 SGHTA and CDR2 FQGNSA come from the germline V gene. The junction had 8 bases not matched to a gene; V was cut back by 1 base and J by 4 bases. This CDR3 region has 16 residues. For the CDR3, the DNA is TGTGCCAGCAGCTTAGAACCTGACAGGGGTTTCTATGGCTACACCTTC. This codes for CASSLEPDRGFYGYTF.

This sequence joins TRBV9 and TRBJ2-5; the match to TRBD1 covers 10 bases. CDR3 length equals 15 residues. The trim removed 1 base at V and 5 bases at J, leaving 5 bases unmatched. The germline gives CDR1 SGDLS, CDR2 YYNGEE. The CDR3 reads CASSVSPGQGETQYF. CDR3 nucleotides: TGTGCCAGCAGCGTATCCCCGGGACAGGGGGAGACCCAGTACTTC.

This clone was seen a few times. V gene TRBV6-5 combines with J gene TRBJ1-4; D might be TRBD1 (5 bases). The CDR3 totals 12 residues. The V gene lost 6 bases and the J gene lost 5 bases, with 7 bases spanning the gap. CDR1 and CDR2 (germline): MNHEY, SVGAGI. CDR3 residues: CASSHRNEKLFF. The CDR3 coding sequence is TGTGCCAGCAGCCACAGGAATGAAAAACTGTTTTTT.

This clone was recorded only once. The rearrangement links TRBV4-1 to TRBJ1-2; TRBD1 matches at 9 bases. The CDR3 is 16 amino acids. With 7 bases clipped from V and 3 bases from J, the junction kept 12 bases outside the gene matches. Germline V gives CDR1 MGHRA, CDR2 YSYEKL. The CDR3 DNA reads TGCGCCAGCAATCCCGGGACAGGGAAGAGGGACTATGGCTACACCTTC. Translation: CASNPGTGKRDYGYTF.

This chain joins TRBV27 and TRBJ2-5, with 12 positions matching TRBD2. The CDR3 length is 14 residues. Germline V gene data show CDR1 as MNHEY and CDR2 as SMNVEV (reference sequence). The J segment lost 4 bases and the V segment lost 6 bases, leaving 3 bases of the junction unmatched. In nucleotides, the CDR3 is TGTGCCAGCAGGACTAGCGGGGGCCTAGAGACCCAGTACTTC. As protein: CASRTSGGLETQYF.

V is TRBV5-1 and J is TRBJ1-2; TRBD1 matches 9 bases. J gave up 8 bases and V 0 bases, and 8 bases lay outside the gene matches. CDR1 and CDR2 from the germline V gene are SGHRS and YFSETQ. The CDR3 is 15 amino acids. The CDR3: CASSLGGQGRGGYTF. In DNA form, the CDR3 reads TGCGCCAGCAGCTTGGGGGGACAGGGAAGAGGCGGCTACACCTTC.

The rearrangement uses TRBV30 and TRBJ1-5; D is unclear. Germline V gives CDR1 GTSNPN, CDR2 SVGIG (reference sequence). Trimming cost V 1 base and J 0 bases, with 4 bases left between them. The CDR3 consists of 13 residues. CDR3 sequence reads: CAWSDISNQPQHF. CDR3 sequence (DNA): TGTGCCTGGAGTGACATTAGCAATCAGCCCCAGCATTTT.

J is TRBJ2-1 and V is TRBV7-2; D uncertain. This CDR3 comprises 14 residues. V was cut by 5 bases and J by 5 bases, with 13 bases left in between. The germline gives CDR1 SGHTA, CDR2 FQGNSA. CDR3 residues: CASSLLIANNEQFF. The CDR3 DNA reads TGTGCCAGCAGCCTATTGATAGCTAACAATGAGCAGTTCTTC.

The chain combines TRBV12-3 or TRBV12-4 with TRBJ1-6; D might be TRBD1 (6 bases). With 5 bases removed from V and 8 bases from J, the gap between germline ends came to 10 bases. This CDR3 spans 13 amino acids. The CDR3 here is CASSPPGDSPLHF. The CDR3 DNA is TGTGCCAGCAGTCCCCCAGGGGATTCACCCCTCCACTTT.

The V call is TRBV6-5, the J call TRBJ1-2; D is possibly TRBD1 (5 bases). The germline CDR1 and CDR2 sequences are MNHEY and SVGAGI. The CDR3 loop spans 14 amino acids. Trimming removed 6 bases at V and 2 bases at J, with 13 bases between. The CDR3 region is CASRYETENYGYTF. The CDR3 region has the DNA TGTGCCAGCAGATACGAGACAGAGAACTATGGCTACACCTTC.

The V call is TRBV19, the J call TRBJ2-7, with a possible D match to TRBD1 (5 bases). Germline V CDR1 and CDR2: LNHDA, SQIVND (reference sequence). V was shortened by 5 bases and J by 3 bases, with 14 bases between the two germline ends. The CDR3 contains 14 residues. CDR3 sequence: CASSQQQESYEQYF. CDR3 nucleotides: TGTGCCAGTAGTCAACAACAGGAGAGCTACGAGCAGTACTTC.

This chain links TRBV5-1 with TRBJ2-3, with a possible D match to TRBD2 (6 bases). The length of the CDR3 is 17 residues. Looked up from germline, CDR1 is SGHRS and CDR2 is YFSETQ. Trimming left V 1 base short and J 5 bases short, with 20 bases between. This chain's CDR3 is CASSLLGHPGREDTQYF. The CDR3 coding sequence is TGCGCCAGCAGCTTGCTTGGGCACCCTGGGCGGGAAGATACGCAGTATTTT.